Listed below are T cell receptor beta chains from one sample, sequenced in a study of PD-1 blockade in classical Hodgkin lymphoma. Assay used: immunoSEQ multiplex PCR; TCRdb lists only in-frame clones, some missing. The data show about 150,000 clones, 78% seen once. The sequencing here drew on peripheral blood mononuclear cells (PBMCs), taken before the second cycle of nivolumab. The receptors were sampled from a human donor with classical Hodgkin lymphoma. The CDR3 runs from the conserved cysteine through the conserved F or W. A D gene is named only where the DNA matches it firmly. Part of the rows lack a size; the others show once, few, many or a class for expanded clones.

v_call,d_call,j_call,clone_size,cdr3_nt,cdr3_aa
TRBV4-2,TRBD2,TRBJ2-5,.,TGTGCCAGCAGCCAAGGCCTTGGGGGTAGCGGGGCAGAGACCCAGTACTTC,CASSQGLGGSGAETQYF
TRBV2,.,TRBJ1-4,once,TGTGCCAGCAGTGAACAGGGGTTTAATGAAAAACTGTTTTTT,CASSEQGFNEKLFF
TRBV29-1,.,TRBJ1-2,.,TGCAGCGTTGAAAGAGTCGTGGGGCGCGGCTACACCTTC,CSVERVVGRGYTF
TRBV21-1,.,TRBJ2-7,few,TGTGCCAGCAGCAAAGCGGGCGGGTCTGACGAGCAGTACTTC,CASSKAGGSDEQYF
TRBV25-1,.,TRBJ2-1,.,TGTGCCAGCAGTGAATACGGCAACAGTCTTACCAATGAGCAGTTCTTC,CASSEYGNSLTNEQFF
TRBV18,.,TRBJ2-6,.,TGTGCCAGCTCACCATTAATGACCTCTGGGGCCAACGTCCTGACTTTC,CASSPLMTSGANVLTF
TRBV19,.,TRBJ1-4,.,TGTGCCAGTAGTATCTTGGGACCCGTTGAGGGTTTCGAAAAACTGTTTTTT,CASSILGPVEGFEKLFF
TRBV14,.,TRBJ1-1,.,TGTGCCAGCAGCCAAGATTGGGGCACTGAAGCTTTCTTT,CASSQDWGTEAFF
TRBV19,TRBD1,TRBJ1-4,.,TGTGCCAGTAGTAAACGACAGGGGATGGATGAAAAACTGTTTTTT,CASSKRQGMDEKLFF
TRBV19,.,TRBJ2-5,.,TGTGCCAGTAGCATTTCCCCTGGTGGGACCCAGTACTTC,CASSISPGGTQYF
TRBV19,.,TRBJ2-5,.,TGTGCCAGTAGCAGTAGCGTTCAGGGCCTCTGGGAGACCCAGTACTTC,CASSSSVQGLWETQYF
TRBV9,.,TRBJ2-1,.,TGTGCCAGCAGCCCCCGCCTCTACAATGAGCAGTTCTTC,CASSPRLYNEQFF
TRBV7-8,TRBD1,TRBJ1-1,.,TGTGCCAGCACCCGGACAGGGTTGATGAACACTGAAGCTTTCTTT,CASTRTGLMNTEAFF
TRBV27,TRBD1,TRBJ1-5,.,TGTGCCAGCAGTTTGGGGACAGGGAATCAGCCCCAGCATTTT,CASSLGTGNQPQHF
TRBV6-6,.,TRBJ1-2,few,TGTGCCAGCAGTCCGTCCGCTAACTATGGCTACACCTTC,CASSPSANYGYTF
TRBV30,.,TRBJ1-2,.,TGTGCCTGTACAGGACAGAGCTATGGCTACACCTTC,CACTGQSYGYTF
TRBV6-5,.,TRBJ1-2,.,TGTGCCAGCAGCCGTTCCGGGACCTATGGCTACACCTTC,CASSRSGTYGYTF
TRBV6-1,TRBD1,TRBJ2-7,.,TGTGCCAGCAGTGAAGCCGGGACAGGTTACTACGAGCAGTACTTC,CASSEAGTGYYEQYF
TRBV10-1,TRBD1,TRBJ2-3,.,TGCGCCAGCAGTGCCGAGGGACAGGGGGCTGTAGATACGCAGTATTTT,CASSAEGQGAVDTQYF
TRBV27,.,TRBJ2-5,.,TGTGCCAGCAGTCTGCTAGGGACCAAACGCCGCCAAGAGACCCAGTACTTC,CASSLLGTKRRQETQYF
TRBV21-1,.,TRBJ2-1,.,TGTGCCAGCAGCAAAAATCAGGGACTAGCGCGCAACAATGAGCAGTTCTTC,CASSKNQGLARNNEQFF
TRBV4-1,TRBD1,TRBJ2-7,.,TGCGCCAGCAGCCAAGAGGGACAGAGCTTCTACGAGCAGTACTTC,CASSQEGQSFYEQYF
TRBV10-3,TRBD2,TRBJ2-5,once,TGTGCCATCAGCGAAAGACTAGCGGGGGGGCCTTTTGTGGAGACCCAGTACTTC,CAISERLAGGPFVETQYF
TRBV5-8,.,TRBJ2-3,few,TGTGCCAGCAGCCAGGGCACAATTAGCACAGATACGCAGTATTTT,CASSQGTISTDTQYF
TRBV28,.,TRBJ2-7,few,TGTGCCAGCACAAAGCCCGGGACCGGCTACGAGCAGTACTTC,CASTKPGTGYEQYF
TRBV5-4,.,TRBJ1-6,.,TGTGCCAGCAGTTTCGGGGGCTCCTATAATTCACCCCTCCACTTT,CASSFGGSYNSPLHF
TRBV29-1,.,TRBJ1-2,.,TGCAGCGTTTCACGACCTGATGGCTACACCTTC,CSVSRPDGYTF
TRBV2,.,TRBJ2-5,.,TGTGCCAGCACCGAACTAAGGGGGGGAGAGACCCAGTACTTC,CASTELRGGETQYF
TRBV5-4,TRBD1,TRBJ2-1,.,TGTGCCAGCAGCCGGGACAGGGGCAATTACAATGAGCAGTTCTTC,CASSRDRGNYNEQFF
TRBV19,.,TRBJ2-7,many,TGTGCCAGTAGGGCCGCTAACTACGAGCAGTACTTC,CASRAANYEQYF
TRBV5-8,TRBD1,TRBJ2-5,.,TGTGCCAGCAGAAAGCAATACAGGGGGTTCTGGGAGACCCAGTACTTC,CASRKQYRGFWETQYF
TRBV4-2,TRBD2,TRBJ2-1,.,TGTGCCAGCAGCCCGATGACTAGCGGGCTCCATAATGAGCAGTTCTTC,CASSPMTSGLHNEQFF
TRBV19,TRBD2,TRBJ2-2,once,TGTGTCAGTCCGGGACTAGCGGGGGGAGCGAACACCGGGGAGCTGTTTTTT,CVSPGLAGGANTGELFF
TRBV2,.,TRBJ1-4,.,TGTGCCAGCAGTGCCTTACTGGGGCGAGATGAAAAACTGTTTTTT,CASSALLGRDEKLFF
TRBV30,.,TRBJ2-5,.,TGTGCCTGGAGTGGATACCGGGAGACCCAGTACTTC,CAWSGYRETQYF
TRBV6-5,TRBD1,TRBJ2-5,.,TGTGCCAGCAGCTTCGACAGGGGGCCGCAAGAGACCCAGTACTTC,CASSFDRGPQETQYF
TRBV6-5,.,TRBJ1-3,.,TGTGCCAGCAGTATTAGCGCCTCTGGAAACACCATATATTTT,CASSISASGNTIYF
TRBV19,.,TRBJ2-5,.,TGTGCCAGTAGTAGGTTGTTCAGGGCTGTGGAGACCCAGTACTTC,CASSRLFRAVETQYF
TRBV4-2,.,TRBJ1-5,once,TGTGCCAGCAGCCCCCATCTGGGGGAGCCTAATCAGCCCCAGCATTTT,CASSPHLGEPNQPQHF
TRBV4-2,TRBD1,TRBJ2-7,.,TGTGCCAGCAGCCAAGCGACAGGGTTGTTTTCGGTGGACGAGCAGTACTTC,CASSQATGLFSVDEQYF
TRBV28,.,TRBJ1-5,once,TGTGCCAGCAGGCAATGGGAGAGACAGCCCCAGCATTTT,CASRQWERQPQHF
TRBV29-1,.,TRBJ2-1,.,TGCAGCGTTGTTAGGGGGTACTCCTACAATGAGCAGTTCTTC,CSVVRGYSYNEQFF
TRBV18,.,TRBJ1-2,.,TGTGCCAGCTCACCAGACGGAGTCTATGGCTACACCTTC,CASSPDGVYGYTF
TRBV9,TRBD2,TRBJ2-2,.,TGTGCCAGCAGAGCCCCGGGACTAGCGGGAGCCCTCTCCGGGGAGCTGTTTTTT,CASRAPGLAGALSGELFF
TRBV9,.,TRBJ1-6,.,TGTGCCAGCAGCGTAGCGGAGTCTCGGGCCCCCCTCCACTTT,CASSVAESRAPLHF
TRBV28,TRBD1,TRBJ1-1,.,TGTGCCAGCAGTAGAGGGGGCGATCCCCCTGAAGCTTTCTTT,CASSRGGDPPEAFF
TRBV7-2,TRBD1,TRBJ1-5,.,TGTGCCAGCAGCGGATTACAGGGGGCTGGGGACAATCAGCCCCAGCATTTT,CASSGLQGAGDNQPQHF
TRBV30,TRBD2,TRBJ2-5,.,TGTGCCTGGGGAACTAGCGAAGAGACCCAGTACTTC,CAWGTSEETQYF
TRBV7-2,TRBD1,TRBJ1-2,.,TGTGCCAGCAGCTTAGCCCCGGGACAGGGGGCGGGGGGCTACACCTTC,CASSLAPGQGAGGYTF